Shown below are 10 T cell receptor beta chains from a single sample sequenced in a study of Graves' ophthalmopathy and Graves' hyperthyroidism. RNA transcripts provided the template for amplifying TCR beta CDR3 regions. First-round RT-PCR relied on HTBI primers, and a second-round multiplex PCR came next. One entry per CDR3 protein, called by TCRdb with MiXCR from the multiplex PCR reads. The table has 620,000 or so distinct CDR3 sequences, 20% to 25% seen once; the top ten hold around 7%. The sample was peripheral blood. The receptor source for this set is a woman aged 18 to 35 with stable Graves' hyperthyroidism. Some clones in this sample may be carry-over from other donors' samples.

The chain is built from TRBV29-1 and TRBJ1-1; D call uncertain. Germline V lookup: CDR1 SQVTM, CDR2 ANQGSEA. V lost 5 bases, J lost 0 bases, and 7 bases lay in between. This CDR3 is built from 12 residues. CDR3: CSVCRLNTEAFF. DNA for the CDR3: TGCAGCGTTTGCAGGCTGAACACTGAAGCTTTCTTT.

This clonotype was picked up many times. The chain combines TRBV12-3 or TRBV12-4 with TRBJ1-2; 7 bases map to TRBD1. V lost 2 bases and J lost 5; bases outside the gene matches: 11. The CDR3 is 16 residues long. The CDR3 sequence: CASSLIPTGLVYGYTF. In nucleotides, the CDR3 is TGTGCCAGCAGTTTAATCCCGACAGGGTTGGTATATGGCTACACCTTC.

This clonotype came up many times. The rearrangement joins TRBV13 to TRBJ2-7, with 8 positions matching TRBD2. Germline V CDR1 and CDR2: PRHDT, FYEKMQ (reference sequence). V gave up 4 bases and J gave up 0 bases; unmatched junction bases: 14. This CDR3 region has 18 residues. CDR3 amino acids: CASSSLVEDSGNSYEQYF. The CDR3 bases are TGTGCCAGCAGCTCCCTCGTGGAGGATAGCGGGAACTCCTACGAGCAGTACTTC.

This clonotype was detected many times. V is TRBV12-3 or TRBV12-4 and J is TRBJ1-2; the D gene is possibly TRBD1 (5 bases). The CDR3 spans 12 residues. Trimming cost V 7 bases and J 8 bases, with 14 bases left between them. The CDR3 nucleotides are TGTGCCAGCAATCTCGGGGGATGGGGCTACACCTTC. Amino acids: CASNLGGWGYTF.

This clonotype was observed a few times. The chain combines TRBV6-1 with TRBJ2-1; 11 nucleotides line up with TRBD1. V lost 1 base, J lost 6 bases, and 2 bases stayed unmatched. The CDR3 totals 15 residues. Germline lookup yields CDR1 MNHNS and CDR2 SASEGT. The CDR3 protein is CASSEDGTGGNEQFF. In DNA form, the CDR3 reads TGTGCCAGCAGTGAAGATGGGACAGGGGGCAATGAGCAGTTCTTC.

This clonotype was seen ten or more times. In DNA form, the CDR3 reads TGTGCCAGCAGTTACGGGGATTACTATGGCTACACCTTC. Its protein product is CASSYGDYYGYTF. The chain employs TRBV6-5 and TRBJ1-2; no clear D gene. V was clipped by 2 bases and J by 3 bases, with 7 bases between them. The V gene's germline CDR1 is MNHEY and CDR2 SVGAGI. This CDR3 contains 13 residues.

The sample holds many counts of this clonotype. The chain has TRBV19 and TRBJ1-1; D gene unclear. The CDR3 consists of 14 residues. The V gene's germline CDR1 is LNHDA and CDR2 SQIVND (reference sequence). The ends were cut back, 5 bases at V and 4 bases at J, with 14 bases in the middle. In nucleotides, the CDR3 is TGTGCCAGTAGTTCCTACGTCCGGGGCACTGAAGCTTTCTTT. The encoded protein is CASSSYVRGTEAFF.

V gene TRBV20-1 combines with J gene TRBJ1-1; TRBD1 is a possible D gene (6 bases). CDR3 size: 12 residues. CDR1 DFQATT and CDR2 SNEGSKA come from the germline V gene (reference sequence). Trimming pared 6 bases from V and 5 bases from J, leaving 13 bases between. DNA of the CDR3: TGCAGTGCACCCGGACAGTGGACTGAAGCTTTCTTT. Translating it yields CSAPGQWTEAFF.

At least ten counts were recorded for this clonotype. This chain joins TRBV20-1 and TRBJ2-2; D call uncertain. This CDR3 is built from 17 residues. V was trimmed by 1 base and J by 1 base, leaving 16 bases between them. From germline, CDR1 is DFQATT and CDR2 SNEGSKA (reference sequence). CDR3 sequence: CSARAQTELWNTGELFF. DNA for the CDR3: TGCAGTGCTAGAGCCCAGACGGAACTATGGAACACCGGGGAGCTGTTTTTT.

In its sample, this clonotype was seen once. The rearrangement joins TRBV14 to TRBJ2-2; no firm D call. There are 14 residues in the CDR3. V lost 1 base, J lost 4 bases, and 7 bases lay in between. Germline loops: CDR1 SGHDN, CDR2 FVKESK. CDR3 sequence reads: CASSQVKGTGELFF. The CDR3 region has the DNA TGTGCCAGCAGCCAAGTAAAGGGCACCGGGGAGCTGTTTTTT.